Sequencing of this T cell receptor beta chain was carried out in a study of T cells in localized non-small cell lung cancer. As to this clone: Its antigen is unknown.

This CDR3 is 13 amino acids long. With 2 bases removed from V and 2 bases from J, the gap between germline ends came to 7 bases. Germline lookup yields CDR1 SQVTM and CDR2 ANQGSEA. Assay used: immunoSEQ multiplex PCR; TCRdb lists only in-frame clones, some missing. Here the sample spans 50,000 to 60,000 clones, roughly 80% being singletons. Study-wide results and caveats: Prolonged overall survival went with higher T cell density in the blood.

This clonotype was sampled from a woman between 40 and 69 years old with stage II lung adenocarcinoma. The chain carries TRBV29-1 and TRBJ1-5; no reliable D call. The sample consisted of PBMCs, taken before any cancer treatment. DNA of the CDR3: TGCAGCGTTGAATCGGGCGGCAATCAGCCCCAGCATTTT. Protein: CSVESGGNQPQHF.